This T cell receptor (beta chain) was obtained from a study of T cell responses to AZD1222 COVID-19 vaccine. Study details: Both about-4-week and about-12-week second-dose recipients were combined.

Germline lookup yields CDR1 WSHSY and CDR2 SAAADI. The CDR3 runs to 11 residues. The germline V and J ends were trimmed by 3 bases and 13 bases, with 12 bases remaining between them. The repertoire was sequenced with immunoSEQ multiplex PCR; TCRdb's copy has only in-frame clones and lacks some. The repertoire holds under 140,000 clones, around 81% seen once, with 4% to 5% in the top ten. Comments on this clone: Its antigen is unknown.

Study results and limitations: Elevations in Spike-specific TCR breadth and depth followed administration of two AZD1222 doses. The donors showed a predominance of white British ancestry and of females, with possible underestimation of clonal diversity.

The sequencing used peripheral blood, collected on day 0 of AZD1222 vaccination. This receptor was taken from an adult in good health. This chain links TRBV10-2 with TRBJ2-5; D is possibly TRBD2 (5 bases). The CDR3 nucleotides are TGCGCCAGCAGTGACCTAACTAGTAGGTACTTC. Protein product: CASSDLTSRYF.